This T cell receptor (beta chain) was captured in a study of blood T cell repertoires in COVID-19. Across the whole study: Collection of acute and convalescent COVID-19 samples took place in the United States, Italy and Spain. T cells, B-cell-depleted T cells, or PBMCs supplied cDNA or gDNA.

The V end was cut by 7 bases, the J end by 1 base, with 13 bases between. Germline V gene sequence: CDR1 MNHEY, CDR2 SVGAGI. The CDR3 runs to 14 residues. In the authors' workflow: Amplification from reference gene primers served as the basis for estimated nucleated cell counts. Generated by immunoSEQ multiplex PCR, the TCRdb table keeps only in-frame clones and is missing some. V, J and clone size were drawn from that table, and D and trimming were deduced from the DNA. The profile covers over 95,000 clones, with about 89% appearing a single time and 15% to 20% taken by the ten largest. Sequencing input: peripheral blood. The TCR was taken from a human donor with acute or convalescent COVID-19. The donor label of this sample is uncertain. V gene TRBV6-5 combines with J gene TRBJ1-1, with a weak D call TRBD1 (5 bases). The CDR3, as DNA: TGTGCCAGCACCCAAGGGGCCTCGAACACTGAAGCTTTCTTT. It encodes CASTQGASNTEAFF.